A selection of T cell receptor beta chains follows, all from one sample in a study of T-cell reconstitution after alpha-beta-depleted transplantation in children. TCRdb independently ran MiXCR on the PCR reads; one entry per CDR3 protein. The table has approximately 520,000 distinct CDR3 sequences, over 10% seen once. Sequencing was performed on PBMCs, mostly from graft donor cells, taken 180 days after TCRalphabeta/CD19-depleted stem cell transplant. The source of these receptors is a female patient aged 2 to 10 who had a stem cell transplant for aplastic anemia, so the T cells may come from the graft donor. Each CDR3 is given with its conserved first and last residue. Fields, in order: D gene, clone size, J gene, V gene, CDR3 protein, CDR3 DNA. D genes are given only for firm matches. The size field is filled for only some rows; it gives once, few, many or a size class.

.	few	TRBJ2-2	TRBV11-2	CASSTTTVRGTGELFF	TGTGCCAGCAGCACGACAACTGTAAGGGGAACCGGGGAGCTGTTTTTT
TRBD2	few	TRBJ2-1	TRBV2	CASRRTSGGGNEQFF	TGTGCCAGCCGAAGGACTAGCGGAGGGGGGAATGAGCAGTTCTTC
.	few	TRBJ2-1	TRBV7-3	CASSLTLFAYPKFNEQFF	TGTGCCAGCAGCTTAACGTTATTTGCCTACCCGAAGTTTAATGAGCAGTTCTTC
.	few	TRBJ2-5	TRBV7-2	CASSFSQGRETQYF	TGTGCCAGCAGCTTTAGCCAGGGGCGGGAGACCCAGTACTTC
.	many	TRBJ1-2	TRBV5-6	CASSFPRKGYTF	TGTGCCAGCAGCTTCCCCCGCAAAGGCTACACCTTC
TRBD1	.	TRBJ2-7	TRBV28	CASSLPGQRYEQYF	TGTGCCAGCAGTTTACCGGGACAGCGATACGAGCAGTACTTC
TRBD1	few	TRBJ2-5	TRBV7-2	CASSLPRTGWQETQYF	TGTGCCAGCAGCTTACCGCGGACAGGGTGGCAAGAGACCCAGTACTTC
.	.	TRBJ2-5	TRBV6-5	CASSHDRVRETQYF	TGTGCCAGCAGTCACGATAGGGTCCGAGAGACCCAGTACTTC
TRBD2	.	TRBJ2-1	TRBV12-3/TRBV12-4	CASSLGTSGFDEQFF	TGTGCCAGCAGTTTGGGGACTAGCGGCTTCGATGAGCAGTTCTTC
.	once	TRBJ1-2	TRBV28	CASSIPREINYGYTF	TGTGCCAGCAGTATCCCCCGGGAGATTAACTATGGCTACACCTTC
.	.	TRBJ2-7	TRBV7-2	CASLVLGQTLIYEQYF	TGTGCCAGTCTTGTCCTAGGACAGACTTTGATTTACGAGCAGTACTTC
.	few	TRBJ2-5	TRBV7-9	CASRSIADQETQYF	TGTGCCAGCAGGTCGATAGCGGACCAAGAGACCCAGTACTTC
TRBD2	.	TRBJ2-7	TRBV11-1	CASSFRAQREIRYEQYF	TGTGCCAGCAGCTTTCGTGCCCAGCGGGAGATTCGTTACGAGCAGTACTTC
TRBD2	many	TRBJ2-7	TRBV29-1	CSVEVSGSIHEQYF	TGCAGCGTTGAAGTTAGCGGGAGTATCCACGAGCAGTACTTC
TRBD1	few	TRBJ2-1	TRBV24-1	CATSDPPTGWHEQFF	TGTGCCACCAGTGATCCGCCGACAGGGTGGCATGAGCAGTTCTTC
TRBD2	few	TRBJ2-1	TRBV20-1	CSARIGGTRFF	TGCAGTGCTAGGATTGGCGGGACTAGGTTCTTC
.	few	TRBJ1-1	TRBV5-1	CASSLIRGFVTEAFF	TGCGCCAGCAGCTTGATCCGGGGCTTCGTCACTGAAGCTTTCTTT
.	few	TRBJ2-1	TRBV10-1	CASSEKTKPYNEQFF	TGCGCCAGCAGTGAGAAGACTAAACCCTACAATGAGCAGTTCTTC
TRBD2	.	TRBJ2-1	TRBV29-1	CSVESSGTYNEQFF	TGCAGCGTTGAATCTAGCGGGACCTACAATGAGCAGTTCTTC
.	.	TRBJ2-7	TRBV29-1	CSGRSGSPLREQYF	TGCAGCGGAAGGAGTGGGAGCCCTTTACGGGAGCAGTACTTC
.	many	TRBJ2-3	TRBV18	CASSPRGDTQYF	TGTGCCAGCTCACCCCGGGGAGATACGCAGTATTTT
.	few	TRBJ2-7	TRBV4-3	CASSQEGGGSYEQYF	TGCGCCAGCAGCCAAGAAGGAGGGGGCTCCTACGAGCAGTACTTC
.	few	TRBJ2-7	TRBV7-9	CASSPTQDSGQYF	TGTGCCAGCAGCCCGACGCAGGACAGTGGGCAGTACTTC
TRBD2	.	TRBJ2-1	TRBV27	CASSTLGLAGANEQFF	TGTGCCAGCAGTACCCTGGGACTAGCGGGGGCCAATGAGCAGTTCTTC
.	.	TRBJ1-5	TRBV5-1	CASSLGPGDQPQHF	TGCGCCAGCAGCTTGGGGCCTGGGGATCAGCCCCAGCATTTT
.	.	TRBJ2-1	TRBV7-2	CASSFPAVSYNEQFF	TGTGCCAGCAGCTTTCCGGCGGTCTCCTACAATGAGCAGTTCTTC
TRBD2	many	TRBJ2-1	TRBV12-3/TRBV12-4	CAIPRTSGVLGQFF	TGTGCCATCCCTCGGACTAGCGGCGTACTTGGGCAGTTCTTC
TRBD2	.	TRBJ2-1	TRBV18	CASSPQIPGLAGGQYIYNEQFF	TGTGCCAGCTCACCACAAATTCCGGGACTAGCGGGAGGCCAGTACATTTACAATGAGCAGTTCTTC
TRBD1	many	TRBJ1-2	TRBV28	CASRTQGGGNYGYTF	TGTGCCAGCAGGACTCAGGGGGGTGGAAACTATGGCTACACCTTC
TRBD1	few	TRBJ1-5	TRBV6-1	CASMGGGRNQPQHF	TGTGCCAGCATGGGAGGGGGCCGCAATCAGCCCCAGCATTTT
.	.	TRBJ1-5	TRBV4-3	CASSQVPGAQPQHF	TGCGCCAGCAGCCAAGTTCCGGGCGCTCAGCCCCAGCATTTT
.	few	TRBJ2-5	TRBV7-9	CASSPRRIPQETQYF	TGTGCCAGCAGCCCTAGACGGATTCCTCAAGAGACCCAGTACTTC
.	.	TRBJ2-7	TRBV6-5	CASSYSMRTPTYEQYF	TGTGCCAGCAGTTACTCGATGAGGACACCCACCTACGAGCAGTACTTC
TRBD2	few	TRBJ2-1	TRBV6-2/TRBV6-3	CASSYKREGPVGLGQFF	TGTGCCAGCAGTTACAAGCGGGAGGGCCCCGTTGGATTAGGGCAGTTCTTC
.	.	TRBJ2-5	TRBV4-3	CASSQDGLAETQYF	TGCGCCAGCAGCCAAGATGGGCTAGCGGAGACCCAGTACTTC
TRBD1	few	TRBJ1-4	TRBV12-3/TRBV12-4	CASSLARTGEKLFF	TGTGCCAGCAGTTTAGCGAGGACAGGGGAAAAACTGTTTTTT
.	few	TRBJ2-7	TRBV6-2/TRBV6-3	CASSYAALYEQYF	TGTGCCAGCAGTTACGCAGCCCTCTACGAGCAGTACTTC
.	.	TRBJ1-1	TRBV27	CASSLMGADGSEAFF	TGTGCCAGCAGTTTAATGGGGGCGGATGGCAGTGAAGCTTTCTTT
TRBD2	few	TRBJ2-3	TRBV9	CASSGTSGMRTDTQYF	TGTGCCAGCAGCGGAACTAGCGGGATGCGCACAGATACGCAGTATTTT
.	.	TRBJ2-1	TRBV7-2	CASSLVFGGSYNEQFF	TGTGCCAGCAGCTTAGTGTTTGGGGGCTCCTACAATGAGCAGTTCTTC
TRBD1	.	TRBJ2-2	TRBV24-1	CATSDPDRAAGELFF	TGTGCCACCAGTGACCCGGACAGGGCAGCCGGGGAGCTGTTTTTT
TRBD1	many	TRBJ2-1	TRBV12-3/TRBV12-4	CASSQWGTGVFNEQFF	TGTGCCAGCAGCCAATGGGGGACAGGGGTTTTTAATGAGCAGTTCTTC
.	few	TRBJ1-6	TRBV4-2	CASSQADSNSPLHF	TGTGCCAGCAGCCAAGCGGACAGTAATTCACCCCTCCACTTT
.	few	TRBJ2-6	TRBV15	CATSRDRRGDGANVLTF	TGTGCCACCAGCAGAGATCGGCGGGGCGATGGGGCCAACGTCCTGACTTTC
.	.	TRBJ2-3	TRBV27	CASGARGDTQYF	TGTGCCAGCGGGGCACGGGGGGATACGCAGTATTTT